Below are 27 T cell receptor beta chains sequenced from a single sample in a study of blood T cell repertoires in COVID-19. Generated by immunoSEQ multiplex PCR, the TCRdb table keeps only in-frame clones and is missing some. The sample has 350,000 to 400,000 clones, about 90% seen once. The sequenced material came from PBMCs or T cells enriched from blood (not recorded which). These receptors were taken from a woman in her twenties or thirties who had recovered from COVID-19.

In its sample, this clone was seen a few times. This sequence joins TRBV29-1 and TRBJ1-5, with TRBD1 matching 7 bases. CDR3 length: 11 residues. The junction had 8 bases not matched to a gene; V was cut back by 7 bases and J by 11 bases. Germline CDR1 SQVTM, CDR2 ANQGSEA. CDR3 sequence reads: CSAEQTGAQHF. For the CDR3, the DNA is TGCAGCGCCGAACAAACAGGGGCCCAGCATTTT.

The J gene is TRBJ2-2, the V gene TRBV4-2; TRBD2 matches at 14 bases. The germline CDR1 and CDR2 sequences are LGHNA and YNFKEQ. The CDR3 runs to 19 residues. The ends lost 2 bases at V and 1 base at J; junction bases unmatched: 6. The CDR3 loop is CASSQPGLAGGRNTGELFF. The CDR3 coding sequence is TGTGCCAGCAGCCAACCCGGACTAGCGGGGGGAAGGAACACCGGGGAGCTGTTTTTT.

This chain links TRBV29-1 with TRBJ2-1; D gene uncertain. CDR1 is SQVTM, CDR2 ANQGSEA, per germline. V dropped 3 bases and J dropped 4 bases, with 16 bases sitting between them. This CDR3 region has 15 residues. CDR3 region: CSVDHQWLQYNEQFF. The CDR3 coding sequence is TGCAGCGTTGATCACCAGTGGCTACAGTACAATGAGCAGTTCTTC.

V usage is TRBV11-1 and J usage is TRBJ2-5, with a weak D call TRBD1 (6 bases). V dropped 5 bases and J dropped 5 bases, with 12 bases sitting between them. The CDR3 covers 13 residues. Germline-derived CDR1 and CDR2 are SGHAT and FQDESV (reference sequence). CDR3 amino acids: CASSRRGGETQYF. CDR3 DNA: TGTGCCAGCAGCCGCAGGGGCGGGGAGACCCAGTACTTC.

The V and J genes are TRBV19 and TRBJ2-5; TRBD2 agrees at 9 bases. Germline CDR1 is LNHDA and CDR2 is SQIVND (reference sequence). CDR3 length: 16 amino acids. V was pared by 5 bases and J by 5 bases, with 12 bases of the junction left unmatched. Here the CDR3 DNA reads TGTGCCAGTAGTCCCAGGGGGAGCGGGGGGTTGGAGACCCAGTACTTC. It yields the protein CASSPRGSGGLETQYF.

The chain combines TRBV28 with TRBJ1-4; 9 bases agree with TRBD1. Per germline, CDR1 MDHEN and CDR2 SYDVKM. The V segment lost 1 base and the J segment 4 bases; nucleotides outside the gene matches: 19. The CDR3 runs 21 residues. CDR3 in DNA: TGTGCCAGCAGTTTATTAACCCGAAGACAGGGGGTGTTTGGGATTAATGAAAAACTGTTTTTT. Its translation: CASSLLTRRQGVFGINEKLFF.

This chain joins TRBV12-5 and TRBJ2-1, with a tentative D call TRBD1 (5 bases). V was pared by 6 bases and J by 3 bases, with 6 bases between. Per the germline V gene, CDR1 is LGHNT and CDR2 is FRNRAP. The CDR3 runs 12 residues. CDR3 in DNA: TGTGCTAGTGGGCAGGGCTACAATGAGCAGTTCTTC. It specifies CASGQGYNEQFF.

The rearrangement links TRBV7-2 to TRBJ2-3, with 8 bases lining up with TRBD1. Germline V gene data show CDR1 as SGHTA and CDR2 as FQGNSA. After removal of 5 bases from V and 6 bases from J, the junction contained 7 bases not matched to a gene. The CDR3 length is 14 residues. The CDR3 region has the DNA TGTGCCAGCAGCCTGGGACAGGCGGTGGATACGCAGTATTTT. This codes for CASSLGQAVDTQYF.

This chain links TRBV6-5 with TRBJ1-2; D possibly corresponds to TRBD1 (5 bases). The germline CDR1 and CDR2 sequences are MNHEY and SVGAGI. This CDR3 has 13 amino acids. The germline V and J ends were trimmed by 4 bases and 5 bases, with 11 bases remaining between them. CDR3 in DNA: TGTGCCAGCAGTTTGCACCGGGGGTATGGCTACACCTTC. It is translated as CASSLHRGYGYTF.

The CDR3 protein is CASSYSNRVGTEAFF. The CDR3 DNA follows: TGTGCCAGCAGTTACTCGAACAGGGTAGGGACTGAAGCTTTCTTT. The genes are TRBV6-5 and TRBJ1-1; tentative D call: TRBD1 (6 bases). The CDR3 totals 15 residues. Germline V lookup: CDR1 MNHEY, CDR2 SVGAGI. The V gene lost 0 bases and the J gene lost 5 bases, with 13 bases spanning the gap.

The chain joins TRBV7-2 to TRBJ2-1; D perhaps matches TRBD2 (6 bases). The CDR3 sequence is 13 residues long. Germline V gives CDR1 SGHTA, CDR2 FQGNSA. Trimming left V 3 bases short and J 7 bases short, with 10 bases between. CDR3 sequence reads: CASSLWGLNEQFF. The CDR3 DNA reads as TGTGCCAGCAGCTTGTGGGGACTGAATGAGCAGTTCTTC.

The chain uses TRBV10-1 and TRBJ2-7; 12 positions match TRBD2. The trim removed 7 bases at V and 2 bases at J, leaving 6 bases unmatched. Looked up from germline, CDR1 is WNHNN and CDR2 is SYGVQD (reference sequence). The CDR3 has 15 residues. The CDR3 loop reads CASTSGLAGTYEQYF. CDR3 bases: TGCGCCAGCACCTCTGGACTAGCGGGAACCTACGAGCAGTACTTC.

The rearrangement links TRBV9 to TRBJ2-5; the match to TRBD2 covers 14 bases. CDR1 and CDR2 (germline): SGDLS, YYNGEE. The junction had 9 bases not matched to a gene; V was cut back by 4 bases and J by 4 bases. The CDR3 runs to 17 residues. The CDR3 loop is CASSLRLAGGPGETQYF. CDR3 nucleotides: TGTGCCAGCAGCCTCCGACTAGCGGGGGGGCCGGGAGAGACCCAGTACTTC. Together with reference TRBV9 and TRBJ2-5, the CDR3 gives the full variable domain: DSGVTQTPKHLITATGQRVTLRCSPRSGDLSVYWYQQSLDQGLQFLIQYYNGEERAKGNILERFSAQQFPDLHSELNLSSLELGDSALYFCASSLRLAGGPGETQYFGPGTRLLVL.

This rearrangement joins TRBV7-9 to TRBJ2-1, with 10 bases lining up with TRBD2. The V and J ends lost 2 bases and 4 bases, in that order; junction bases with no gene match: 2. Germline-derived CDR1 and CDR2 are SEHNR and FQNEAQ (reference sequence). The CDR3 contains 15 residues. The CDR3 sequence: CASSLKREGYNEQFF. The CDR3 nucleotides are TGTGCCAGCAGCTTAAAGCGGGAGGGTTACAATGAGCAGTTCTTC. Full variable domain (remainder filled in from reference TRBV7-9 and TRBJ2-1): DTGVSQNPRHKITKRGQNVTFRCDPISEHNRLYWYRQTLGQGPEFLTYFQNEAQLEKSRLLSDRFSAERPKGSFSTLEIQRTEQGDSAMYLCASSLKREGYNEQFFGPGTRLTVL.

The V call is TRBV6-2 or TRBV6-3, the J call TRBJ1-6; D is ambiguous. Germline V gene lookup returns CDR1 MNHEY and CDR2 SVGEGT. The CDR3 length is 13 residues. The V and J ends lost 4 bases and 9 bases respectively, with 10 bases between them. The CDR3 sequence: CASSSQVSSPLHF. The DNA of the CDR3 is TGTGCCAGCAGTTCGCAGGTCAGTTCACCCCTCCACTTT.

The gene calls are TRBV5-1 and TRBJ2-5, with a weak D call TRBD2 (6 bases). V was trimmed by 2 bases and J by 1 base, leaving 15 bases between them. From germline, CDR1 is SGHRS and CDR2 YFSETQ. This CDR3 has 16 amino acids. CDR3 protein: CASSFLPGLIQETQYF. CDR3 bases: TGCGCCAGCAGCTTTCTCCCGGGACTGATCCAAGAGACCCAGTACTTC. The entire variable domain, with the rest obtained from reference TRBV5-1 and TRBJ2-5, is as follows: KAGVTQTPRYLIKTRGQQVTLSCSPISGHRSVSWYQQTPGQGLQFLFEYFSETQRNKGNFPGRFSGRQFSNSRSEMNVSTLELGDSALYLCASSFLPGLIQETQYFGPGTRLLVL.

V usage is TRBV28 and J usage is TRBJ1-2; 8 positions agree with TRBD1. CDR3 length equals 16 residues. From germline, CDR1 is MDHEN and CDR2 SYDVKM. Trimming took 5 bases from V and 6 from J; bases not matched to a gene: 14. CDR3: CASSPGTGTSRNGYTF. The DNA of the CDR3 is TGTGCCAGCAGTCCAGGGACAGGAACAAGTCGTAATGGCTACACCTTC.

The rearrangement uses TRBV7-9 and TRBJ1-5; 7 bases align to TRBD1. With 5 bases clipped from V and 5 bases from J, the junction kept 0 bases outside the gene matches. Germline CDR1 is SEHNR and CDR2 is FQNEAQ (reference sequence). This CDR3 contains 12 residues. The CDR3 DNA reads TGTGCCAGCAGCACAGGGGATCAGCCCCAGCATTTT. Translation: CASSTGDQPQHF.

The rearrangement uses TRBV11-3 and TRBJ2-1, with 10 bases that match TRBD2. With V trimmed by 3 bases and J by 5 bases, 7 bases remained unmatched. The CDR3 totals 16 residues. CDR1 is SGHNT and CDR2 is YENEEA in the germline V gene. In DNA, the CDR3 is TGTGCCAGCAGCTTGTCGGTAGCGGGAGGACACAATGAGCAGTTCTTC. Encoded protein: CASSLSVAGGHNEQFF.

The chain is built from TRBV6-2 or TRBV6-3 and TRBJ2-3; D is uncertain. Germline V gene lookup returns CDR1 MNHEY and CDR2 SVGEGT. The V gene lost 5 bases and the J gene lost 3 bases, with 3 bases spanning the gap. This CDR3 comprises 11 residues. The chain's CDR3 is CASSQTDTQYF. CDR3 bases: TGTGCCAGCAGTCAGACAGATACGCAGTATTTT.

CDR3 nucleotides: TGTGCCAGCAGAAGGACAGGGGGAGCTTTCTTT. This gives the protein CASRRTGGAFF. This sequence joins TRBV12-3 or TRBV12-4 and TRBJ1-1; 10 bases agree with TRBD1. The CDR3 length is 11 residues. Trimming at V came to 6 bases and at J to 10 bases, leaving 2 bases not matched to a gene.

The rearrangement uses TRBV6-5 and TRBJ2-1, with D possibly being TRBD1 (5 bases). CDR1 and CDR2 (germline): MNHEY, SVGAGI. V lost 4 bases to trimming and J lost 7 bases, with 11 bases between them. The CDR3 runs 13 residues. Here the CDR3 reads CASSSAGPNEQFF. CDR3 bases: TGTGCCAGCAGTTCCGCAGGGCCTAATGAGCAGTTCTTC.

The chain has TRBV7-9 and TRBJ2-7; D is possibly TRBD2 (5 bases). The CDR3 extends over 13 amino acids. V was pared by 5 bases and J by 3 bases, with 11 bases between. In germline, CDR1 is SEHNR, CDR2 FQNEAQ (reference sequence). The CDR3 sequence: CASSPDYFYEQYF. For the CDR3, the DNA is TGTGCCAGCAGCCCAGACTACTTCTACGAGCAGTACTTC.

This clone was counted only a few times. CDR3 residues: CASSATGFDEQFF. The CDR3 nucleotides are TGCGCCAGCAGCGCCACAGGGTTCGATGAGCAGTTCTTC. The rearrangement links TRBV10-1 to TRBJ2-1, with D tentatively TRBD1 (6 bases). Trimming pared 6 bases from V and 8 bases from J, leaving 14 bases between. Germline V gene data show CDR1 as WNHNN and CDR2 as SYGVQD (reference sequence). The CDR3 spans 13 residues.

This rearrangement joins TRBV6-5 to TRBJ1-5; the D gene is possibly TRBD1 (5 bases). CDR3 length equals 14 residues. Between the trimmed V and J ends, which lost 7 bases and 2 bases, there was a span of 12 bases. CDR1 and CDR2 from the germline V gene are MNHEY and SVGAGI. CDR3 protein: CASTNPGGNQPQHF. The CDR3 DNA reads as TGTGCCAGCACGAACCCGGGGGGCAATCAGCCCCAGCATTTT.

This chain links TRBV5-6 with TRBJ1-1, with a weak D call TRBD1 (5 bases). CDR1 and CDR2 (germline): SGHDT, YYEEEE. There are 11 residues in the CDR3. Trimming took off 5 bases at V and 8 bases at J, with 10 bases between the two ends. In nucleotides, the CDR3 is TGTGCCAGCAGATCGGGGGTGGAAGCTTTCTTT. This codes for CASRSGVEAFF.

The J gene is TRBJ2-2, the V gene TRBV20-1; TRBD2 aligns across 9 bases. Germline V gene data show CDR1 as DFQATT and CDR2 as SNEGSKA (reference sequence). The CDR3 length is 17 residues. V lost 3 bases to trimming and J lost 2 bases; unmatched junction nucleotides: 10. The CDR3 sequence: CSASRPSGGTNTGELFF. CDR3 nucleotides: TGCAGTGCTAGTCGCCCCAGCGGGGGGACCAACACCGGGGAGCTGTTTTTT.